The rows below give T cell receptor beta chains drawn from one sample of a study of long-term antiretroviral therapy in people with HIV. Clones were sequenced by immunoSEQ multiplex PCR, and TCRdb holds only the in-frame ones, with some missing. The sample contains some 15,000 clones, about 78% of which appear only once. This material consisted of unsorted PBMCs, taken 3.2 years after starting antiretroviral therapy. All receptors derive from a middle-aged woman with HIV. Each CDR3 is given with its conserved first and last residue. A D gene is named only where the DNA matches it firmly. Not all rows give a size; the values are once, few, many and, for expanded clones, a class.

size	J	D	V	CDR3	DNA
-	TRBJ1-3	-	TRBV5-4	CASRADPSGNTIYF	TGTGCCAGCAGAGCTGACCCATCTGGAAACACCATATATTTT
-	TRBJ2-7	TRBD1	TRBV29-1	CSVMTGENLSYEQYF	TGCAGCGTAATGACAGGGGAGAATCTCTCCTACGAGCAGTACTTC
-	TRBJ1-4	-	TRBV12-5	CARGEGPMNEKLFF	TGTGCTAGGGGAGAAGGACCGATGAATGAAAAACTGTTTTTT
-	TRBJ1-2	TRBD1	TRBV27	CASTSLRDRGGYTF	TGTGCCAGCACCTCCCTCCGGGACAGAGGTGGCTACACCTTC
-	TRBJ2-5	-	TRBV7-7	CASSADQETQYF	TGTGCCAGCAGCGCGGACCAAGAGACCCAGTACTTC
-	TRBJ1-4	-	TRBV10-2	CASSAGFEKLFF	TGCGCCAGCAGTGCGGGATTTGAAAAACTGTTTTTT
-	TRBJ1-6	-	TRBV5-1	CASSSGREAFGSYNSPLHF	TGCGCCAGCAGCTCCGGGCGAGAGGCTTTTGGGTCCTATAATTCACCCCTCCACTTT
-	TRBJ2-3	-	TRBV6-6	CASSYSGGGLQDTQYF	TGTGCCAGCAGTTACTCGGGGGGGGGCTTACAAGATACGCAGTATTTT
-	TRBJ2-5	TRBD1	TRBV4-1	CASSHGDSKQETQYF	TGCGCCAGCAGCCACGGGGACAGCAAGCAAGAGACCCAGTACTTC
-	TRBJ2-1	TRBD2	TRBV5-1	CASSLAGGPSNEQFF	TGCGCCAGCAGCTTAGCGGGGGGGCCAAGCAATGAGCAGTTCTTC
-	TRBJ1-2	-	TRBV7-2	CASSSRGAQDYGYTF	TGTGCCAGCAGCTCTCGGGGGGCGCAGGACTATGGCTACACCTTC
-	TRBJ1-1	-	TRBV5-1	CASSRRGGVGGNTEAFF	TGCGCCAGCAGCCGCCGAGGGGGGGTCGGGGGGAACACTGAAGCTTTCTTT
few	TRBJ1-1	TRBD1	TRBV27	CASRSGTGSGTEAFF	TGTGCCAGCAGATCCGGGACAGGGTCGGGCACTGAAGCTTTCTTT
few	TRBJ1-6	-	TRBV6-1	CASSEVNYNSPLHF	TGTGCCAGCAGTGAAGTCAACTATAATTCACCCCTCCACTTT